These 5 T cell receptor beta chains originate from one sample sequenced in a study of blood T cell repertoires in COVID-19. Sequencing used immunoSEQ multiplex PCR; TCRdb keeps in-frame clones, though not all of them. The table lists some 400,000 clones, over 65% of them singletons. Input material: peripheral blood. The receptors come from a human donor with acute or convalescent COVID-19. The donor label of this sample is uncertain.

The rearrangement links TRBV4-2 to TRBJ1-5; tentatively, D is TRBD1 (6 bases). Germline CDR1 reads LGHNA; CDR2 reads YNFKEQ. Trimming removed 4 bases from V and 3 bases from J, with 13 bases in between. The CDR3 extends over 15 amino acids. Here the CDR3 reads CASSPTGMINQPQHF. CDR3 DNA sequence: TGTGCCAGCAGCCCAACAGGGATGATCAATCAGCCCCAGCATTTT.

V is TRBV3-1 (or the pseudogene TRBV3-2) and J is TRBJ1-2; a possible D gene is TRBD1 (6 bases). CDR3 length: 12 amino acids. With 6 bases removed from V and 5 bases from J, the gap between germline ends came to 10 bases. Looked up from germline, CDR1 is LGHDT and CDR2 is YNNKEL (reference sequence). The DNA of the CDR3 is TGTGCCAGCAGTAAGGGGGATTATGGCTACACCTTC. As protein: CASSKGDYGYTF.

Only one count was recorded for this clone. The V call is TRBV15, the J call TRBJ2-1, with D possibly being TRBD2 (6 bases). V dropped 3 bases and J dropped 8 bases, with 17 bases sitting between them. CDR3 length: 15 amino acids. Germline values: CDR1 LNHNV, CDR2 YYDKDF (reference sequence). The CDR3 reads CATSRGRRAGDEQFF. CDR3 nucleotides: TGTGCCACCAGCAGGGGGAGGAGGGCTGGGGATGAGCAGTTCTTC. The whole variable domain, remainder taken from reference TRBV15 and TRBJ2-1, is DAMVIQNPRYQVTQFGKPVTLSCSQTLNHNVMYWYQQKSSQAPKLLFHYYDKDFNNEADTPDNFQSRRPNTSFCFLDIRSPGLGDTAMYLCATSRGRRAGDEQFFGPGTRLTVL.

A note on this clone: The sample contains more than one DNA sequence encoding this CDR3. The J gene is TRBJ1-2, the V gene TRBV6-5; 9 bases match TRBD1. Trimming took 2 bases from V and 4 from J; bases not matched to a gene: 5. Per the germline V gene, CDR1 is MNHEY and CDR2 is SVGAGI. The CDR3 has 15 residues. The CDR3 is CASSYGTGSSYGYTF. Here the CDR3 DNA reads TGTGCCAGCAGTTACGGGACAGGGAGCTCCTATGGCTACACCTTC.

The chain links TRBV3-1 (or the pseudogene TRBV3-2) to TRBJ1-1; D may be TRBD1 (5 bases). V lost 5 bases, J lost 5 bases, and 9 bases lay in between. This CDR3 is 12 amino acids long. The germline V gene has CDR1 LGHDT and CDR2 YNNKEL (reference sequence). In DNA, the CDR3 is TGTGCCAGCAGCATTACAGGAACTGAAGCTTTCTTT. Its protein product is CASSITGTEAFF.